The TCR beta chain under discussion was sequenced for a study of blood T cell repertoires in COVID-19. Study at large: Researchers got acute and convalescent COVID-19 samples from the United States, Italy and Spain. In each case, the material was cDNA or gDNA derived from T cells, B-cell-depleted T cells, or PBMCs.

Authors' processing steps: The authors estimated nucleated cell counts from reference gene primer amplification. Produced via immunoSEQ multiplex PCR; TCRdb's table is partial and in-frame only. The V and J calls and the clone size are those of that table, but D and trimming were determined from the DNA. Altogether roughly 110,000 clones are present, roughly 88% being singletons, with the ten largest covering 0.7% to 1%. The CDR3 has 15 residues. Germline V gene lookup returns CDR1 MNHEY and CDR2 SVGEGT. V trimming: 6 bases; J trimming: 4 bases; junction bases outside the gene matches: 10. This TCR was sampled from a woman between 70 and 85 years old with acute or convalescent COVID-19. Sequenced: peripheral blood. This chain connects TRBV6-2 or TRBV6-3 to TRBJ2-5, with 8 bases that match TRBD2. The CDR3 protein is CASSPPGRAGETQYF. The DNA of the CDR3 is TGTGCCAGCAGCCCCCCCGGGAGGGCCGGAGAGACCCAGTACTTC.